This T cell receptor beta chain derives from a study of blood T cell repertoires in COVID-19. Study as a whole: Researchers got acute and convalescent COVID-19 samples from the United States, Italy and Spain.

As processed by the authors: Cell counts per sample came from amplifying reference gene primers. Clones were sequenced by immunoSEQ multiplex PCR, and TCRdb holds only the in-frame ones, with some missing. Clone size and V and J calls were adopted from that table, with D and trimming inferred from the DNA. The table has 400,000 to 450,000 clones, approximately 91% seen once. The source material was peripheral blood. The clonotype comes from a woman in her thirties or forties with COVID-19, enrolled during active disease.

The DNA for the CDR3 is TGCGCCAGCAGCCAATGGGGACTAGCGGGGACAGATACGCAGTATTTT. Translated: CASSQWGLAGTDTQYF. The chain is built from TRBV4-3 and TRBJ2-3, with 13 bases lining up with TRBD2. The CDR3 loop spans 16 amino acids. The V and J ends lost 2 bases and 3 bases, in that order; junction bases with no gene match: 2. Germline V CDR1 and CDR2: LGHNA, YSLEER.